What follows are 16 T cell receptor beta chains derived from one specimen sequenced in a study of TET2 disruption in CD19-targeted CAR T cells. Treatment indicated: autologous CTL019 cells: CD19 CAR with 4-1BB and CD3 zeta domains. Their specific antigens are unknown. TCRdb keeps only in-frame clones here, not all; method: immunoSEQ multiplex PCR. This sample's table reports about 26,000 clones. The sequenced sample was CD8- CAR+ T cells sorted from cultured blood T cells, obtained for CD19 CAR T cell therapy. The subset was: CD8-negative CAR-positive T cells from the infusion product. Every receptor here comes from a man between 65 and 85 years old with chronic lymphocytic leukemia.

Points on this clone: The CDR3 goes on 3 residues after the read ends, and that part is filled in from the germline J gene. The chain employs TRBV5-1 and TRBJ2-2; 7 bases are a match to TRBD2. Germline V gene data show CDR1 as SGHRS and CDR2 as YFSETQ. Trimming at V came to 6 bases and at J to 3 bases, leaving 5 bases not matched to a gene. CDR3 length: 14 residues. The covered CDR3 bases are TGCGCCAGCACCCCCGCGGGGGACACCGGGGAG. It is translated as CASTPAGDTGE. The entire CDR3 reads CASTPAGDTGELFF. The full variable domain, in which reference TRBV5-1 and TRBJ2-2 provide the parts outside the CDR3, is KAGVTQTPRYLIKTRGQQVTLSCSPISGHRSVSWYQQTPGQGLQFLFEYFSETQRNKGNFPGRFSGRQFSNSRSEMNVSTLELGDSALYLCASTPAGDTGELFFGEGSRLTVL.

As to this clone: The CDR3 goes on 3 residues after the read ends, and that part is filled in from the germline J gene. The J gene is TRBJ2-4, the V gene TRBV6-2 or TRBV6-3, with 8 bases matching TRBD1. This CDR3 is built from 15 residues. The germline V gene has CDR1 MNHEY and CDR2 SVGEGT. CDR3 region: CASIPEDRVFYGQYF. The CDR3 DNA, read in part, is TGTGCCAGCATCCCCGAGGACAGGGTATTTTATGGT.

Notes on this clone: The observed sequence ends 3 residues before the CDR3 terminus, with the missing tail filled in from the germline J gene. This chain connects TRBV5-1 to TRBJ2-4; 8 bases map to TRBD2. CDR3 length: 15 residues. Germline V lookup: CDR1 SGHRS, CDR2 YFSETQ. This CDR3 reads CASSLGSGVSETQYF. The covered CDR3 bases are TGCGCCAGCAGCTTGGGTAGCGGGGTGTCGGAGACT.

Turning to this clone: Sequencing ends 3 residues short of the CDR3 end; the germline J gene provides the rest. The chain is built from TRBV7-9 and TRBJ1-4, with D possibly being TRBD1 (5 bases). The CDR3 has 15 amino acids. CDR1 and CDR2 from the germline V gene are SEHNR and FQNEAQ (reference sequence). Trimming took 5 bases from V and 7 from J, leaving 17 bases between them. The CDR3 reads CASSLQVSLSEKLFF. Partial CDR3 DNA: TGTGCCAGCAGCCTACAGGTCTCCCTTAGTGAAAAA.

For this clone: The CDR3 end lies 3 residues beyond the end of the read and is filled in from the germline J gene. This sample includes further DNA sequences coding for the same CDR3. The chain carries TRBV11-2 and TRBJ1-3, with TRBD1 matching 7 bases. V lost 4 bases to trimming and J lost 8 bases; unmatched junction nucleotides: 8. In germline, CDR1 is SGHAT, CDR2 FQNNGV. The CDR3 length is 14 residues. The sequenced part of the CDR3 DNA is TGTGCCAGCAGCTCCCCGACAGGGAGGCACACC. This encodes CASSSPTGRHT. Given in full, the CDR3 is CASSSPTGRHTIYF.

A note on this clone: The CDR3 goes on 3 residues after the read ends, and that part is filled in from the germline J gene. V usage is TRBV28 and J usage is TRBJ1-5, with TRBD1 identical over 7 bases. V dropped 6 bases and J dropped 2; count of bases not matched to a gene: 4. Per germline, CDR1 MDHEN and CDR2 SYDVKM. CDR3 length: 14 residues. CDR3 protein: CASRTGTGNQPQHF. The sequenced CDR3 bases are TGTGCCAGCAGGACCGGGACAGGCAATCAGCCC.

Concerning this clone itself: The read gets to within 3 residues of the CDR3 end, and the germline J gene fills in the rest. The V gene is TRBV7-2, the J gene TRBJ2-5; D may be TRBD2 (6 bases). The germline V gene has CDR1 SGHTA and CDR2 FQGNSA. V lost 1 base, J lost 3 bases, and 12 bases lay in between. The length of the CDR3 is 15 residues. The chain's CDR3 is CASSLVGAGKETQYF. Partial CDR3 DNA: TGTGCCAGCAGCTTAGTAGGGGCGGGGAAAGAGACC.

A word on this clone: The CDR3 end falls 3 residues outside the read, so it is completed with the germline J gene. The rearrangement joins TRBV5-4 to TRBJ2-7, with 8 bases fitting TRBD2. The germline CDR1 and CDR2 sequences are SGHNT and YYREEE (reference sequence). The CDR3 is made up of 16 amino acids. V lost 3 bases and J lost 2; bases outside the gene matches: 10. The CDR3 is CASSSATSGEPYEQYF. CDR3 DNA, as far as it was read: TGTGCCAGCAGCTCGGCTACTAGCGGAGAGCCCTACGAG. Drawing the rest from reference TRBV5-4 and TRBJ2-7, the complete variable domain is ETGVTQSPTHLIKTRGQQVTLRCSSQSGHNTVSWYQQALGQGPQFIFQYYREEENGRGNFPPRFSGLQFPNYSSELNVNALELDDSALYLCASSSATSGEPYEQYFGPGTRLTVT.

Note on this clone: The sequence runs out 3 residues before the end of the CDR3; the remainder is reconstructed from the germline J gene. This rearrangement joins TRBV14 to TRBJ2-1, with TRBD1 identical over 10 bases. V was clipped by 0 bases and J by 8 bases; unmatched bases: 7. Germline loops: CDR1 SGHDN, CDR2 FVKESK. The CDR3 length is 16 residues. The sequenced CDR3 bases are TGTGCCAGCAGCCAAGATTGGGGACAGGGGAGCTATGAG. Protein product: CASSQDWGQGSYE. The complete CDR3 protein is CASSQDWGQGSYEQFF.

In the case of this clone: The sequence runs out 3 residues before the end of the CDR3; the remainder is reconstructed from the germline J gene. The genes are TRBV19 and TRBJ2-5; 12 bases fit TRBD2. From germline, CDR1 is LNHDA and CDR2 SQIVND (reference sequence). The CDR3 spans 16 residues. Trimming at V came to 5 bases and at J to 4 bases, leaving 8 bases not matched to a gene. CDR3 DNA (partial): TGTGCCAGTAGTTCTCGCACGACTAGCGGGGGAGAGACC. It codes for CASSSRTTSGGET. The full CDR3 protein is CASSSRTTSGGETQYF.

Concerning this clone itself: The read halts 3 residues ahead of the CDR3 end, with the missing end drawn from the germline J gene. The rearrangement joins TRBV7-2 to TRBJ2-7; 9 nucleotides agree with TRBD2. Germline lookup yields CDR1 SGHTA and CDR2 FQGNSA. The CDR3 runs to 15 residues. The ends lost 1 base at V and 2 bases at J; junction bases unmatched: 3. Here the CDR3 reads CASSLVASGAYEQYF. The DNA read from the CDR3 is TGTGCCAGCAGCTTAGTGGCTAGCGGGGCCTACGAG.

The part of the CDR3 DNA that was read is TGTGCCAGCACCAGGGCGGGGGGTCAGCCC. It is translated as CASTRAGGQP. The complete CDR3 reads CASTRAGGQPQHF. This sequence joins TRBV6-2 or TRBV6-3 and TRBJ1-5; perhaps TRBD1 as D (5 bases). The read comes to an end 3 residues before the CDR3 does, leaving the germline J gene to fill in the end. CDR1 is MNHEY, CDR2 SVGEGT, per germline. The CDR3 is 13 amino acids. Deletions cut 7 bases from V and 6 bases from J, with 13 bases between.

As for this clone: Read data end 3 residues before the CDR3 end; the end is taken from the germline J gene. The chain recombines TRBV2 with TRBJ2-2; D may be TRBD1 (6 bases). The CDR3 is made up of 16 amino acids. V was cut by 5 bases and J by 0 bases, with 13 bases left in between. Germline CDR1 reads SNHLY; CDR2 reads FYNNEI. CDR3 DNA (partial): TGTGCCAGCAGTAATCAGGGGTTTGCGAACACCGGGGAG. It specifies CASSNQGFANTGE. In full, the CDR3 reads CASSNQGFANTGELFF.

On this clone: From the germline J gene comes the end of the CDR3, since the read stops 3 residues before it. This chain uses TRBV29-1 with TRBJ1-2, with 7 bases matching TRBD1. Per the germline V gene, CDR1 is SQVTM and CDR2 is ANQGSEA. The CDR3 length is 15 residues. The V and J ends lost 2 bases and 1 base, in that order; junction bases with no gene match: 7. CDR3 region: CSVESAGGFNYGYTF. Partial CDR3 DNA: TGCAGCGTTGAATCGGCAGGGGGGTTTAACTATGGC.

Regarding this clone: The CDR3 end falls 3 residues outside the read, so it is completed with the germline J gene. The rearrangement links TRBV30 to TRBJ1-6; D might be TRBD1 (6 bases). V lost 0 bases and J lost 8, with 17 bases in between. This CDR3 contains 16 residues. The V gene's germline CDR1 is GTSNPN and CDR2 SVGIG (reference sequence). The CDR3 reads CAWSVGGAGSDSPLHF. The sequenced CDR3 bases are TGTGCCTGGAGTGTCGGGGGGGCAGGGAGCGATTCACCC.

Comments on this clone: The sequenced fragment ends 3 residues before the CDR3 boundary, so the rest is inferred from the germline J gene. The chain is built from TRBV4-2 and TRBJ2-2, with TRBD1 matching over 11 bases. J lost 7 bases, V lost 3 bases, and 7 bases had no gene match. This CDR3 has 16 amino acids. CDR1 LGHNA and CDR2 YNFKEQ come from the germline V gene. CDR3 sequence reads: CASSQGGQGGVGELFF. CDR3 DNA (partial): TGTGCCAGCAGCCAGGGGGGACAGGGGGGGGTCGGGGAG.